This TCR beta chain was sequenced in a study of blood T cell repertoires in COVID-19. Study-level background: COVID-19 samples, acute and convalescent, were from the United States, Italy and Spain. The analysed material was cDNA or gDNA that came from T cells, B-cell-depleted T cells, or PBMCs.

Authors' processing steps: Estimation of nucleated cell counts was performed using reference gene primer amplification. Only in-frame clones appear in the TCRdb table, and some are missing; sequencing was by immunoSEQ multiplex PCR. For V, J and clone size, that table is used; D and trimming come from the DNA. The sample contains 30,000 to 35,000 clones, roughly 85% of which appear only once. This TCR was recovered from a man aged 50 to 59 with acute or convalescent COVID-19. The sequenced sample consisted of peripheral blood.

Here the CDR3 DNA reads TGCGCCAGCAGCTTTCGGACTCGGGGGGAGCAGTACTTC. This translates into CASSFRTRGEQYF. V is TRBV5-1 and J is TRBJ2-7; a possible D gene is TRBD2 (6 bases). Trimming left V 2 bases short and J 7 bases short, with 13 bases between. The germline V gene encodes CDR1 SGHRS and CDR2 YFSETQ. The CDR3 is made up of 13 amino acids.